These T cell receptor beta chains were read from a single sample in a study of cytomegalovirus exposure and HLA in healthy donors. Data came from immunoSEQ multiplex PCR; TCRdb stores just in-frame clones and leaves some out. In the table there are about 80,000 clones, about 68% of which are singletons. Source material: PBMCs. Receptors were obtained from a woman between 50 and 59 years old in good health and CMV-seropositive. Both conserved end residues are part of each CDR3. The order of the fields is J gene, CDR3 length, D gene, clone size, V gene, CDR3 DNA, CDR3 protein. The D gene is left open where the match is weak. Size tells how often a clone was seen (once, few, many) or the class of an expanded clone, and some rows leave it out.

J gene: TRBJ2-1
CDR3 length: 12
D gene: TRBD1
clone size: .
V gene: TRBV19
CDR3 DNA: TGTGCCAGTAGTAAGACAGGGAATCGTCAGTTCTTC
CDR3 protein: CASSKTGNRQFF

J gene: TRBJ1-1
CDR3 length: 15
D gene: TRBD1
clone size: .
V gene: TRBV28
CDR3 DNA: TGTGCCAGCTTGACCGGGACAGGGGGGAACACTGAAGCTTTCTTT
CDR3 protein: CASLTGTGGNTEAFF

J gene: TRBJ1-1
CDR3 length: 14
D gene: .
clone size: few
V gene: TRBV19
CDR3 DNA: TGTGCCAGTAGCACGTTCACCAATCGGGCTGAAGCTTTCTTT
CDR3 protein: CASSTFTNRAEAFF

J gene: TRBJ1-1
CDR3 length: 13
D gene: .
clone size: few
V gene: TRBV4-1
CDR3 DNA: TGCGCCAGCAGGGAACAGGGGAACACTGAAGCTTTCTTT
CDR3 protein: CASREQGNTEAFF

J gene: TRBJ2-7
CDR3 length: 14
D gene: .
clone size: once
V gene: TRBV9
CDR3 DNA: TGTGCCAGCAGCTCGACAGGGAGGTCTACCGAGCAGTACTTC
CDR3 protein: CASSSTGRSTEQYF

J gene: TRBJ1-1
CDR3 length: 13
D gene: .
clone size: few
V gene: TRBV2
CDR3 DNA: TGTGCTTCCATGCGGCAGACTAACACTGAAGCTTTCTTT
CDR3 protein: CASMRQTNTEAFF

J gene: TRBJ2-2
CDR3 length: 13
D gene: .
clone size: once
V gene: TRBV28
CDR3 DNA: TGTGCCAGCAGTTTATCGAGAATCGGGGAGCTGTTTTTT
CDR3 protein: CASSLSRIGELFF

J gene: TRBJ1-5
CDR3 length: 16
D gene: TRBD1
clone size: .
V gene: TRBV19
CDR3 DNA: TGTGCCAGTGCGAAGCGGGGACAGGGAATGGTCCAGCCCCAGCATTTT
CDR3 protein: CASAKRGQGMVQPQHF

J gene: TRBJ1-1
CDR3 length: 15
D gene: .
clone size: .
V gene: TRBV16
CDR3 DNA: TGTGCCAGCAGCCCCCCAGGGTTCTCGGCCACTGAAGCTTTCTTT
CDR3 protein: CASSPPGFSATEAFF

J gene: TRBJ2-7
CDR3 length: 13
D gene: TRBD2
clone size: .
V gene: TRBV7-2
CDR3 DNA: TGTGCCAGCAGCGCCGGACTAGCATACGAGCAGTACTTC
CDR3 protein: CASSAGLAYEQYF

J gene: TRBJ1-2
CDR3 length: 14
D gene: .
clone size: few
V gene: TRBV5-1
CDR3 DNA: TGCGCCAGCAGCCCTCCCGCCAGAAGCTATGGCTACACCTTC
CDR3 protein: CASSPPARSYGYTF

J gene: TRBJ1-2
CDR3 length: 16
D gene: .
clone size: few
V gene: TRBV5-5
CDR3 DNA: TGTGCCAGCAGCGTGACGACAGCGATACAGCCCTATGGCTACACCTTC
CDR3 protein: CASSVTTAIQPYGYTF

J gene: TRBJ2-3
CDR3 length: 19
D gene: .
clone size: .
V gene: TRBV5-8
CDR3 DNA: TGTGCCAGCAGCCCCACGAGTCACCAGGGCCTCTCAACCACAGATACGCAGTATTTT
CDR3 protein: CASSPTSHQGLSTTDTQYF

J gene: TRBJ1-6
CDR3 length: 16
D gene: TRBD1
clone size: .
V gene: TRBV4-1
CDR3 DNA: TGCGCCAGCAGCCAAGATGACAGGGCTATTAATTCACCCCTCCACTTT
CDR3 protein: CASSQDDRAINSPLHF

J gene: TRBJ2-1
CDR3 length: 13
D gene: .
clone size: .
V gene: TRBV9
CDR3 DNA: TGTGCCAGCAGCGTAACGGGGGTCAATGAGCAGTTCTTC
CDR3 protein: CASSVTGVNEQFF

J gene: TRBJ1-2
CDR3 length: 15
D gene: TRBD1
clone size: .
V gene: TRBV7-9
CDR3 DNA: TGTGCCAGCAGCGCCGGACAGGGGGGCGGAAGGGGCTACACCTTC
CDR3 protein: CASSAGQGGGRGYTF

J gene: TRBJ1-2
CDR3 length: 13
D gene: TRBD1
clone size: .
V gene: TRBV6-6
CDR3 DNA: TGTGCCAGCAGTCCGACAGGGAACTATGGCTACACCTTC
CDR3 protein: CASSPTGNYGYTF

J gene: TRBJ1-5
CDR3 length: 14
D gene: TRBD1
clone size: .
V gene: TRBV29-1
CDR3 DNA: TGCAGCGTGGCACAGGGGAATAGCAATCAGCCCCAGCATTTT
CDR3 protein: CSVAQGNSNQPQHF

J gene: TRBJ2-5
CDR3 length: 16
D gene: TRBD2
clone size: .
V gene: TRBV9
CDR3 DNA: TGTGCCAGCAGCCTAATGGGACTAGCGGCCCAAGAGACCCAGTACTTC
CDR3 protein: CASSLMGLAAQETQYF

J gene: TRBJ2-5
CDR3 length: 14
D gene: TRBD1
clone size: .
V gene: TRBV7-6
CDR3 DNA: TGTGCCAGCAGCCTCGGGACAGGGAAAGAGACCCAGTACTTC
CDR3 protein: CASSLGTGKETQYF

J gene: TRBJ2-5
CDR3 length: 13
D gene: .
clone size: .
V gene: TRBV19
CDR3 DNA: TGTGCCAGTAGTCAGCAGGGCCAAGAGACCCAGTACTTC
CDR3 protein: CASSQQGQETQYF

J gene: TRBJ1-2
CDR3 length: 13
D gene: .
clone size: .
V gene: TRBV19
CDR3 DNA: TGTGCCAGTAGTTTCTCTTCGGGCTATGGCTACACCTTC
CDR3 protein: CASSFSSGYGYTF

J gene: TRBJ1-1
CDR3 length: 13
D gene: .
clone size: few
V gene: TRBV30
CDR3 DNA: TGTGCCTGGAGTGTGGGGGGTTACACTGAAGCTTTCTTT
CDR3 protein: CAWSVGGYTEAFF

J gene: TRBJ2-5
CDR3 length: 15
D gene: TRBD1
clone size: .
V gene: TRBV27
CDR3 DNA: TGTGCCAGCAGTTCCGGGACAGTAGACGCCGGGACCCAGTACTTC
CDR3 protein: CASSSGTVDAGTQYF

J gene: TRBJ2-2
CDR3 length: 14
D gene: .
clone size: few
V gene: TRBV6-1
CDR3 DNA: TGTGCCAGCAGTGAACAGGGGGGCACCGGGGAGCTGTTTTTT
CDR3 protein: CASSEQGGTGELFF

J gene: TRBJ2-1
CDR3 length: 14
D gene: TRBD1
clone size: few
V gene: TRBV19
CDR3 DNA: TGTGCCAGTAGATCCGGGACAGCTTACAATGAGCAGTTCTTC
CDR3 protein: CASRSGTAYNEQFF

J gene: TRBJ1-2
CDR3 length: 12
D gene: .
clone size: .
V gene: TRBV30
CDR3 DNA: TGTGCCTGGAGTCGAGGTAGCCATGGCTACACCTTC
CDR3 protein: CAWSRGSHGYTF

J gene: TRBJ2-2
CDR3 length: 16
D gene: TRBD2
clone size: once
V gene: TRBV11-2
CDR3 DNA: TGTGCCAGCAGCTCTGGGTCGGGGGGGCTTACCGGGGAGCTGTTTTTT
CDR3 protein: CASSSGSGGLTGELFF

J gene: TRBJ1-1
CDR3 length: 11
D gene: .
clone size: few
V gene: TRBV20-1
CDR3 DNA: TGCAGTGCCGCCCCCGAGCTTGAAGCTTTCTTT
CDR3 protein: CSAAPELEAFF

J gene: TRBJ1-6
CDR3 length: 14
D gene: .
clone size: .
V gene: TRBV5-1
CDR3 DNA: TGCGCCAGCAGCTCACAACACGCCAATTCACCCCTCCACTTT
CDR3 protein: CASSSQHANSPLHF

J gene: TRBJ2-5
CDR3 length: 17
D gene: TRBD2
clone size: once
V gene: TRBV7-9
CDR3 DNA: TGTGCCAGCAGCATGGGGCCTAGCGGGGGGGCACGAGAGACCCAGTACTTC
CDR3 protein: CASSMGPSGGARETQYF

J gene: TRBJ2-7
CDR3 length: 13
D gene: TRBD2
clone size: few
V gene: TRBV9
CDR3 DNA: TGTGCCAGCGGACCCCCAGCGGGGCACGAGCAGTACTTC
CDR3 protein: CASGPPAGHEQYF

J gene: TRBJ2-7
CDR3 length: 12
D gene: .
clone size: .
V gene: TRBV5-5
CDR3 DNA: TGTGCCAGCAGCTTATCCGTAGACGAGCAGTACTTC
CDR3 protein: CASSLSVDEQYF

J gene: TRBJ1-6
CDR3 length: 13
D gene: .
clone size: .
V gene: TRBV2
CDR3 DNA: TGTGCCAGCCGAACAGGGAATAATTCACCCCTCCACTTT
CDR3 protein: CASRTGNNSPLHF